Shown below are 10 T cell receptor delta chains from a single sample sequenced in a study of Vδ1+ human thymocytes. Sequences come from RNA converted to cDNA by reverse transcription. CDR3 amplicons came from multiplex PCR with pooled V-gene forward and constant-region reverse primers. TCRdb re-called the multiplex PCR reads through CATT. The sample contains over 45,000 delta-chain clones, less than 15% of which appear only once. The study's findings and limits: In the thymus, TRG and TRD repertoires looked highly polyclonal with Gaussian CDR3 lengths.

Their antigens remain unidentified. Material: Vdelta1+ gamma-delta thymocytes from the thymus. Subset: FACS-sorted CD3+ TCRalphabeta- TCRVdelta1+ TCRVdelta2- thymocytes. Source of these receptors: a girl in the first two years of life who had congenital heart surgery.

There are a few counts of this clone. This rearrangement joins TRDV1 to TRDJ1, with TRDD3 matching over 8 bases. V dropped 0 bases and J dropped 0; count of bases not matched to a gene: 9. The germline V gene has CDR1 TSWWSYY and CDR2 QGS. The CDR3 spans 18 residues. CDR3 sequence reads: CALGELGPYWGYTDKLIF. The CDR3 DNA is TGTGCTCTTGGGGAACTAGGTCCGTACTGGGGGTACACCGATAAACTCATCTTT.

This clone was counted only a few times. The chain links TRDV1 to TRDJ1; D remains ambiguous. This CDR3 has 13 amino acids. Germline loops: CDR1 TSWWSYY, CDR2 QGS. Trimming took 5 bases from V and 3 from J, leaving 10 bases between them. In DNA, the CDR3 is TGTGCTCTTGGGCCCCTTTGGGCCGATAAACTCATCTTT. Amino acid sequence: CALGPLWADKLIF.

The chain employs TRDV1 and TRDJ1; 9 positions agree with TRDD2. V trimming: 1 base; J trimming: 8 bases; junction bases outside the gene matches: 20. The CDR3 spans 19 residues. Germline V gives CDR1 TSWWSYY, CDR2 QGS. CDR3 in DNA: TGTGCTCTTGGGGAACCCCGCCTTCCTACGAAGAAGACTGGAAAGAAACTCATCTTT. As protein: CALGEPRLPTKKTGKKLIF.

The chain combines TRDV1 with TRDJ1; TRDD3 agrees at 12 bases. The germline CDR1 and CDR2 sequences are TSWWSYY and QGS. Trimming at V came to 2 bases and at J to 0 bases, leaving 16 bases not matched to a gene. This CDR3 contains 21 residues. CDR3 protein: CALGEFTAPWGIRNYTDKLIF. The CDR3 DNA follows: TGTGCTCTTGGGGAATTTACAGCGCCCTGGGGGATACGCAACTACACCGATAAACTCATCTTT.

The chain combines TRDV1 with TRDJ1, with 10 bases fitting TRDD3. Trimming took 0 bases from V and 3 from J; bases not matched to a gene: 16. The germline V gene encodes CDR1 TSWWSYY and CDR2 QGS. CDR3 size: 20 residues. The CDR3 is CALGELLPRYGGYWADKLIF. The CDR3 DNA follows: TGTGCTCTTGGGGAACTCCTTCCCCGGTATGGGGGATACTGGGCCGATAAACTCATCTTT.

About this clone: One end of the junction varies from germline; a read error may be responsible. This chain joins TRDV1 and TRDJ1, with TRDD3 identical over 13 bases. The CDR3 totals 24 residues. Germline CDR1 TSWWSYY, CDR2 QGS. CDR3 sequence (DNA): TGTGCTCCTGGGCACCTGATTCCTACTTCACCTATTTACTGGGGGATACGGTTTCCCGATAAACTCATCTTT. Translated, it gives CAPGHLIPTSPIYWGIRFPDKLIF.

This chain links TRDV2 with TRDJ1; D gene uncertain. The CDR3 consists of 12 residues. Germline CDR1 and CDR2: GEAIGNYY and EKD. V was trimmed by 6 bases and J by 1 base, leaving 8 bases between them. The CDR3 spells CACFIATDKLIF. The CDR3 DNA is TGTGCCTGTTTTATAGCCACCGATAAACTCATCTTT.

This clone is medium-sized. The genes are TRAV29/DV5 and TRDJ1, with 7 bases that match TRDD3. Looked up from germline, CDR1 is NSMFDY and CDR2 is ISSIKDK. Losses at the gene ends were 0 bases for V and 2 bases for J; bases not matched to a gene: 4. There are 14 residues in the CDR3. This CDR3 is CAASGVGETDKLIF. Written as DNA, the CDR3 is TGTGCAGCAAGCGGGGTGGGGGAAACCGATAAACTCATCTTT.

No V gene was called, and the J gene is TRDJ1. This CDR3 spans 11 amino acids. The CDR3 nucleotides are TGCGCCACCCTGTACACCGATAAACTCATCTTT. Translation: CATLYTDKLIF.

This clone was recorded a few times. The chain carries TRDV1 and TRDJ1, with D tentatively TRDD3 (5 bases). The ends were cut back, 5 bases at V and 7 bases at J, with 26 bases in the middle. The CDR3 length is 17 residues. Per the germline V gene, CDR1 is TSWWSYY and CDR2 is QGS. The CDR3 sequence: CALGPTMPSLRGLKLIF. As DNA, the CDR3 is TGTGCTCTTGGGCCGACCATGCCGTCACTGAGGGGGCTTAAACTCATCTTT.